This TCR beta chain was sequenced in a study of CD8+ T cells in alopecia areata. The CDR3 sequence is 15 residues long. Germline V gene sequence: CDR1 SEHNR, CDR2 FQNEAQ (reference sequence). Sample treatment: oral pan-JAK inhibitor, 5-10 mg twice daily. Sorting of PBMCs yielded the CD4+ and CD8+ T cells. RNA extraction and reverse transcription yielded cDNA as sequencing template. Only in-frame clones appear in the TCRdb table, and some are missing; sequencing was by immunoSEQ multiplex PCR. The data hold about 140,000 clones, with approximately 80% observed a single time. As regards this clone: Its cognate antigen is unknown.

Overall study findings and caveats: Scalp and blood samples kept many expanded lesional clones throughout tofacitinib.

This TCR derives from a human donor with alopecia areata. Material: CD8+ T cells sorted from blood, obtained at week 4, from a patient treated with tofacitinib. The rearrangement uses TRBV7-9 and TRBJ2-5; TRBD1 matches 9 bases. The end of the DNA aligns better with TRBJ2-7, so the J call may be wrong. The CDR3 region is CASSFTGTGNYEQYF. Here the CDR3 DNA reads TGTGCCAGCAGCTTTACCGGGACAGGGAACTACGAGCAGTACTTC.